Included here is one T cell receptor (beta chain) sequence, with context. Its specific antigen is unknown. Base qualities are not provided; no much larger clone lies one nucleotide away. The sample comes from a study of low-dose radiotherapy and immunotherapy resistance in tumors (dated 2022 in TCRdb). At the level of the whole study: Patients in Cohort 1 were given 0.5 Gy per fraction every 2 weeks, and the prescribed total PTV dose was 6.5 Gy. Patients in Cohort 2 were given 1 Gy per fraction every two weeks, for a total of 13 Gy across 26 weeks. Nivolumab was administered intravenously as a 240 mg flat dose every two weeks, and ipilimumab was administered intravenously at 1 mg/kg every six weeks. Cyclophosphamide 200 mg/m2 was given intravenously every two weeks, one day before each radiation and immunotherapy administration. Patients took aspirin 300 mg orally once daily for four cycles, starting on cycle 1 day 1. Randomization of trial participants into treatment groups was not performed. Eight patients were included in the translational analysis: three from the first dose cohort and the first five from the second dose cohort.

The time point label, as the study defines it: after trial treatment. The meaning of the sample's treatment or condition label: LDRT plus nivolumab, ipilimumab, low-dose cyclophosphamide and aspirin (RACIN trial). Donors were enrolled in RACIN, a single-arm phase I dose-escalation trial combining nivolumab, ipilimumab, aspirin, low-dose cyclophosphamide and low-dose radiotherapy. To be eligible, a patient needed to have an advanced solid tumor that was TIL-negative. CDR1 and CDR2, looked up from the germline V gene, are SGHDT and YYEEEE. Inclusive of the bounding cysteine and phenylalanine, the CDR3 is 18 residues long. Only the CDR3 region is kept as DNA, spanning 54 bases read in frame from base 1. Trimming costs V 0 bases and J 1 base, and their ends lie 19 bases apart. TCRdb lists the instrument as Illumina HiSeq 2500. Superscript III and a set of TRAV- and TRBV-specific primers were used to synthesize first-strand cDNA, so that both TCRalpha and TCRbeta chains were covered. TCRs were amplified with Phusion for roughly 19 PCR cycles, with a constant-region primer paired with the adapter attached to the V primers. The isolated mRNA was amplified using the MessageAmp II aRNA Amplification Kit, with in vitro transcription performed for about 15 hours at 37 degrees C. The Dynabeads mRNA DIRECT Purification Kit was used to isolate the mRNA for TCR sequencing. Indexed Illumina adapters were added in a second approximately 27-cycle Phusion PCR, and the resulting products were purified with AMPure XP beads. In the authors' own workflow: Custom Perl scripts pooled TCR sequences encoding the same protein, removed out-of-frame sequences and computed each clonotype's abundance. Any TCR sequence backed by just one read was left out of the analysis. Repertoire metrics included Shannon entropy, Gini index, clonality, richness, and frequency of TCRs shared between repertoires. TCRdb reworked the public reads: Q25 trimming with fastp, MiXCR clone assembly, productive beta chains retained. Rows merge per CDR3 protein into single entries with the most common DNA and genes. TCRdb, not the original authors, processed these V and J calls. In all, the sample holds approximately 100,000 distinct CDR3 sequences, and about 20% of those were seen once. The ten largest clonotypes hold approximately 4% of the sample.

This sequence uses TRBV5-6 and TRBJ1-1; the D region possibly corresponds to TRBD1 (5 bases align). The TCR sequence derives from a male donor with prostate cancer. The sample was PBMCs, taken after low-dose radiotherapy plus immunotherapy. This receptor has the CDR3 CASSLDGGGGTQNTEAFF. The bases read TGTGCCAGCAGCTTGGACGGCGGGGGGGGGACCCAGAACACTGAAGCTTTCTTT.